Below, 8 T cell receptor beta chains from the same sample are listed, as sequenced in a study of blood T cell repertoires in COVID-19. TCRdb's copy holds only in-frame clones and misses some; the assay was immunoSEQ multiplex PCR. The table includes approximately 140,000 clones, approximately 88% detected once. The sample consisted of peripheral blood. The receptors were sampled from a human donor in a cohort sampled during active COVID-19.

This chain connects TRBV27 to TRBJ1-2; 8 bases are shared with TRBD1. This CDR3 region has 17 residues. Germline V gene lookup returns CDR1 MNHEY and CDR2 SMNVEV (reference sequence). V shed 4 bases and J 4 bases; nucleotides not matched to a gene: 14. The CDR3 DNA is TGTGCCAGCAGTTCGTTGGGACAGGTCCTGCGGGGCTATGGCTACACCTTC. Protein product: CASSSLGQVLRGYGYTF.

The chain uses TRBV10-1 and TRBJ2-2; D perhaps matches TRBD2 (5 bases). This CDR3 comprises 13 residues. V was cut by 9 bases and J by 7 bases, with 15 bases left in between. The germline V gene encodes CDR1 WNHNN and CDR2 SYGVQD (reference sequence). The CDR3 here is CARRSRTGGELFF. The CDR3 nucleotides are TGCGCCAGGCGAAGCAGGACTGGCGGGGAGCTGTTTTTT.

The CDR3 sequence: CASSYTGGANVLTF. For the CDR3, the DNA is TGTGCCAGCAGTTACACGGGGGGGGCCAACGTCCTGACTTTC. The chain has TRBV27 and TRBJ2-6; D perhaps matches TRBD2 (5 bases). Per the germline V gene, CDR1 is MNHEY and CDR2 is SMNVEV (reference sequence). This CDR3 comprises 14 residues. Trimming shortened V by 4 bases and J by 4 bases, and 8 bases separated the two germline ends.

The rearrangement joins TRBV6-5 to TRBJ2-7; 11 nucleotides agree with TRBD1. CDR1 and CDR2 from the germline V gene are MNHEY and SVGAGI. This CDR3 comprises 16 residues. Trimming removed 0 bases from V and 5 bases from J; junction bases left unmatched: 6. DNA for the CDR3: TGTGCCAGCAGTTACTCGAGCGGGACAGGGGGAAACGAGCAGTACTTC. Its protein product is CASSYSSGTGGNEQYF.

The chain has TRBV9 and TRBJ2-1, with D possibly matching TRBD1 (5 bases). In germline, CDR1 is SGDLS, CDR2 YYNGEE. Deletions cut 4 bases from V and 8 bases from J, with 16 bases between. This CDR3 has 14 residues. CDR3 protein: CASSPMAGLDEQFF. CDR3 nucleotide sequence: TGTGCCAGCAGCCCTATGGCAGGGTTGGATGAGCAGTTCTTC.

The chain carries TRBV5-1 and TRBJ1-1, with a weak D call TRBD1 (5 bases). Germline CDR1 is SGHRS and CDR2 is YFSETQ. Trimming cost V 5 bases and J 8 bases, with 7 bases left between them. The CDR3 consists of 10 residues. This chain's CDR3 is CASSGAEAFF. As DNA, the CDR3 is TGCGCCAGCAGTGGGGCAGAAGCTTTCTTT. Supplemented by reference TRBV5-1 and TRBJ1-1, the full variable domain reads KAGVTQTPRYLIKTRGQQVTLSCSPISGHRSVSWYQQTPGQGLQFLFEYFSETQRNKGNFPGRFSGRQFSNSRSEMNVSTLELGDSALYLCASSGAEAFFGQGTRLTVV.

The chain recombines TRBV7-9 with TRBJ2-5; possible D gene TRBD1, 6 bases. The CDR3 totals 14 residues. Per germline, CDR1 SEHNR and CDR2 FQNEAQ (reference sequence). Deletions cut 2 bases from V and 4 bases from J, with 11 bases between. CDR3 amino acids: CASSLQGISETQYF. CDR3 bases: TGTGCCAGCAGCTTACAGGGGATTTCAGAGACCCAGTACTTC.

V and J are TRBV27 and TRBJ1-1, with a possible D match to TRBD1 (5 bases). The CDR3 contains 15 residues. With 10 bases removed from V and 5 bases from J, the gap between germline ends came to 23 bases. Germline lookup yields CDR1 MNHEY and CDR2 SMNVEV (reference sequence). The CDR3 protein is CATGFVGGAVTEAFF. CDR3 in DNA: TGTGCCACCGGGTTCGTGGGAGGGGCGGTGACTGAAGCTTTCTTT.